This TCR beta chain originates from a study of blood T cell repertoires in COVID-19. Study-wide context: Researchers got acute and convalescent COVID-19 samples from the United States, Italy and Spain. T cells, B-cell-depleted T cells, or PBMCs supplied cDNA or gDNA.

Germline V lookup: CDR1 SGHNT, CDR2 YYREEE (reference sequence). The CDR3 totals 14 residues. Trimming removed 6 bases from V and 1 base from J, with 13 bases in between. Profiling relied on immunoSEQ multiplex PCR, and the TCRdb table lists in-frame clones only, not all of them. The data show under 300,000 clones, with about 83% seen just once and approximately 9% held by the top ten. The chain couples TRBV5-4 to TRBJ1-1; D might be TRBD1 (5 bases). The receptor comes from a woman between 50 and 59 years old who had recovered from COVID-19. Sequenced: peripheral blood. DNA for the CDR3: TGTGCCAGCACCGGCGGGGGTGGGAACACTGAAGCTTTCTTT. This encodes CASTGGGGNTEAFF.